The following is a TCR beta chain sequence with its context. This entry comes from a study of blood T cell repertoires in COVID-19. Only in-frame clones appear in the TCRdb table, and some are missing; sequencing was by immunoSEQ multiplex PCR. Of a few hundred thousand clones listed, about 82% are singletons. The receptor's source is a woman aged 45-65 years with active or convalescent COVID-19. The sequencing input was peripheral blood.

Here the CDR3 DNA reads TGTGCCAGCGGACTAGAGATGCGGAATGAGCAGTTCTTC. Amino acid sequence: CASGLEMRNEQFF. The V call is TRBV7-2, the J call TRBJ2-1, with 7 nucleotides matching TRBD2. Germline CDR1 SGHTA, CDR2 FQGNSA. The V and J ends lost 8 bases and 7 bases, in that order; junction bases with no gene match: 8. This CDR3 has 13 amino acids. Variable domain in full (rest from reference TRBV7-2 and TRBJ2-1): GAGVSQSPSNKVTEKGKDVELRCDPISGHTALYWYRQSLGQGLEFLIYFQGNSAPDKSGLPSDRFSAERTGGSVSTLTIQRTQQEDSAVYLCASGLEMRNEQFFGPGTRLTVL.